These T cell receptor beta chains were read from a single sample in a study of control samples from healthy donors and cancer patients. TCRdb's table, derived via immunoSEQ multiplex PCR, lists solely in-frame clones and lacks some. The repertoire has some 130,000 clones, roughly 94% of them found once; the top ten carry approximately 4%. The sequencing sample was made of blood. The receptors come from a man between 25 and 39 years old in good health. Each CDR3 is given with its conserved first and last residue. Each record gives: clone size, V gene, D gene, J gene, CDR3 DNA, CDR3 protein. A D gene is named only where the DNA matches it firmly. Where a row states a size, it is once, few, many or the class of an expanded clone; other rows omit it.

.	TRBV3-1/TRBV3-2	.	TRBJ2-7	TGTGCCAGCACCCCCTGGGAGGGACACAGCTACGAGCAGTACTTC	CASTPWEGHSYEQYF
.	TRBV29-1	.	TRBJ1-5	TGCAGCGTTGCAGACGGAGTATTGGGCAATCAGCCCCAGCATTTT	CSVADGVLGNQPQHF
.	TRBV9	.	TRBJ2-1	TGTGCCAGCAGCGTAGGGGAGAGCTCCTACAATGAGCAGTTCTTC	CASSVGESSYNEQFF
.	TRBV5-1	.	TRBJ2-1	TGCGCCAGCAGCTTGGGACCTAGCGATGAGCAGTTCTTC	CASSLGPSDEQFF
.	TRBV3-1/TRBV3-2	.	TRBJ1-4	TGTGCCAGCAGCCTTAACTCTAAACTGTTTTTT	CASSLNSKLFF
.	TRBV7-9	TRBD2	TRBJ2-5	TGTGCCAGCAGCCAGACTAGCGGCCAAGAGACCCAGTACTTC	CASSQTSGQETQYF
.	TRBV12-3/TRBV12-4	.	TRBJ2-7	TGTGCCAGCAGTTACCAGGAGGGATACGAGCAGTACTTC	CASSYQEGYEQYF
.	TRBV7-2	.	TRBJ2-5	TGTGCCAGCAGCTTAGGACTACAAGAGACCCAGTACTTC	CASSLGLQETQYF
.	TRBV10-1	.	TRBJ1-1	TGCGCCAGCAGTTTTACCGGGACGGTGAACACTGAAGCTTTCTTT	CASSFTGTVNTEAFF
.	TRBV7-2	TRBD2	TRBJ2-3	TGTGCCAGCAGCAAACTAGCGGGCCCTTCAGATACGCAGTATTTT	CASSKLAGPSDTQYF
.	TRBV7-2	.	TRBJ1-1	TGTGCCAGCAGCTCCGGGGTGGGGGGGATAATGGCTGAGCCTTTCTTT	CASSSGVGGIMAEPFF
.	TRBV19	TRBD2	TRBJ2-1	TGTGCCAGTAGTACCCGGACTAGCGGGGGGGTAAATGAGCAGTTCTTC	CASSTRTSGGVNEQFF
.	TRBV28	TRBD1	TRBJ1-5	TGTGCCACCCTTTACACCTCCAGGGGGCGGATCAATCAGCCCCAGCATTTT	CATLYTSRGRINQPQHF
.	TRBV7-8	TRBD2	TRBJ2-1	TGTGCCAGCAGCCCAGAGGGACTAGCCTACAATGAGCAGTTCTTC	CASSPEGLAYNEQFF
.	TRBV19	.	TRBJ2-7	TGTGCCAGTAGTGTACAGGGCACGATCTCCTACGAGCAGTACTTC	CASSVQGTISYEQYF
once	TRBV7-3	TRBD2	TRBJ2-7	TGTGCCAGCAGCCCCCGGGGGGGGGCTCACGAGCAGTACTTC	CASSPRGGAHEQYF
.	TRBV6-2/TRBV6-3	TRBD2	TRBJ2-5	TGTGCCAGCAGTTACCGCTTTTTAAGGGGAGTAACTAGCGGGGGCCAAGAGACCCAGTACTTC	CASSYRFLRGVTSGGQETQYF
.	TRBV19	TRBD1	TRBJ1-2	TGTGCCAGTAGTTCCGCAGGGGGCCCACCGTCCTATGGCTACACCTTC	CASSSAGGPPSYGYTF
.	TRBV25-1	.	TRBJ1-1	TGTGCCAGCTCTAGTATGGGGGGACGCACTGAAGCTTTCTTT	CASSSMGGRTEAFF
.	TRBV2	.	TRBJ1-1	TGTGCCAGCAGCCTGACAGGAAACACTGAAGCTTTCTTT	CASSLTGNTEAFF
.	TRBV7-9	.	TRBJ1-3	TGTGCCAGCAGCTTAGCGGTAAACACCATATATTTT	CASSLAVNTIYF
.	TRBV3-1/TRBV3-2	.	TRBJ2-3	TGTGCCAGCAGCCTCCACGCCTCAGCGTCCACAGATACGCAGTATTTT	CASSLHASASTDTQYF
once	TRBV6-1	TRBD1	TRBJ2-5	TGTGCCAGCAGTGCCTACAGGGGGCGGTCGGGAGAGACCCAGTACTTC	CASSAYRGRSGETQYF
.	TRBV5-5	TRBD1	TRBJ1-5	TGTGCCAGCAGCTTGGGGACCGGGACAGGGGCTTATAGCAATCAGCCCCAGCATTTT	CASSLGTGTGAYSNQPQHF
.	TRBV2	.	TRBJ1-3	TGTGCCAGCAGTTTAACAGGTGCCTACTCTGGAAACACCATATATTTT	CASSLTGAYSGNTIYF
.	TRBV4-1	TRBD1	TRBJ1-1	TGCGCCAGCAGCCAAGTGGCAGGGGGCGTAAACACTGAAGCTTTCTTT	CASSQVAGGVNTEAFF
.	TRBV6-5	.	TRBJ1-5	TGTGCCAGCAGTTACTCGAGGAATCAGCCCCAGCATTTT	CASSYSRNQPQHF
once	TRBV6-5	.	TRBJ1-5	TGTGCCAGCAGTTACTCGAATCAGGGCCGCCAGCCCCAGCATTTT	CASSYSNQGRQPQHF
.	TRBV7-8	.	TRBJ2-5	TGTGCCAGCAGCTTTAACGGGGAAAGCAAAGAGACCCAGTACTTC	CASSFNGESKETQYF
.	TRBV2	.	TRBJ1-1	TGTGCCAGAGGGTATCTCCATGAAGCTTTCTTT	CARGYLHEAFF
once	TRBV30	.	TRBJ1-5	TGTGCCTGGAACGGGCAGATAAGCAATCAGCCCCAGCATTTT	CAWNGQISNQPQHF
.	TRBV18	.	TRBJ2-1	TGTGCCAGCTCAGAACAAGCACCAGGGAGAGTTAATGAGCAGTTCTTC	CASSEQAPGRVNEQFF
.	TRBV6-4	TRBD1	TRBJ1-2	TGTGCCAGCAGTGGGTTAGGGGGCGCGGGCTATGGCTACACCTTC	CASSGLGGAGYGYTF
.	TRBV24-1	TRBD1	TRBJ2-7	TGTGCCACCAGTGAGGGATATGGGACAGGGGCATACGAGCAGTACTTC	CATSEGYGTGAYEQYF
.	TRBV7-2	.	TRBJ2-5	TGTGCCAGCAGCTTAGCGGGGGAGACCCAGTACTTC	CASSLAGETQYF
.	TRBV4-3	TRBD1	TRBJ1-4	TGCGCCAGCAGCCCGACAGGGGGTAGCGAAAAACTGTTTTTT	CASSPTGGSEKLFF
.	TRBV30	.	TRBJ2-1	TGTGCCTGGAGGTGGGGATCCTACAATGAGCAGTTCTTC	CAWRWGSYNEQFF
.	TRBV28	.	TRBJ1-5	TGTGCCAGCAGTTTATTTTTTAGGTCTGTTGGTCAGCCCCAGCATTTT	CASSLFFRSVGQPQHF
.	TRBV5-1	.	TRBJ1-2	TGCGCCAGCCGGCGGGAGGGTGGGCCATATGGCTACACCTTC	CASRREGGPYGYTF
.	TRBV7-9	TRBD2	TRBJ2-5	TGTGCCAGCAGCTTTATCACTAGCGGGTACCAAGAGACCCAGTACTTC	CASSFITSGYQETQYF
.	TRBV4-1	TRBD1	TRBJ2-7	TGCGCCAGCAGCCAAGATTCAGTCACAGGGGGCTGGGAGCAGTACTTC	CASSQDSVTGGWEQYF
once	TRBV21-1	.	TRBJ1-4	TGTGCCAGCAGCATGGGGACACGAGAAGGGGAAAAACTGTTTTTT	CASSMGTREGEKLFF
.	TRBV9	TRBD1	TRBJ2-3	TGTGCCAGCAGCTCCCCCCACAGGGGGCGCGGGACAGATACGCAGTATTTT	CASSSPHRGRGTDTQYF
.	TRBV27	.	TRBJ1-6	TGTGCCAGCAGTTCCCCCCGGAGCTCCTATAATTCACCCCTCCACTTT	CASSSPRSSYNSPLHF
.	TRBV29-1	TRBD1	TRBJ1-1	TGCAGCGTTGAAGAAACGCCAGGGGGCCACACTGAAGCTTTCTTT	CSVEETPGGHTEAFF
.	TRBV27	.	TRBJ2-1	TGTGCCAGCAGATCTAGCTTCTCGCTCAATGAGCAGTTCTTC	CASRSSFSLNEQFF
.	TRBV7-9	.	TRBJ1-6	TGTGCCAGCAGCGTATTGGATTCACCCCTCCACTTT	CASSVLDSPLHF
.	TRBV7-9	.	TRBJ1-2	TGTGCCAGCAGCCCGGTATGGGGGGGGAGTCTTAGCGGCTACACCTTC	CASSPVWGGSLSGYTF
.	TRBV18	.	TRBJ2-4	TGTGCCAGCTCTGCATGGTCCGGGAAGGACATTCAGTACTTC	CASSAWSGKDIQYF
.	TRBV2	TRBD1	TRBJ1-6	TGTGCCAGCAGCGCCAGGACAGGGGATAATTCACCCCTCCACTTT	CASSARTGDNSPLHF
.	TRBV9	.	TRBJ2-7	TGTGCCAGCAGCGCGTACAGGGAATCCTACGAGCAGTACTTC	CASSAYRESYEQYF
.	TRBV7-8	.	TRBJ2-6	TGTGCCAGCAGTACTGTTGGACCCTTCTCTGGGGCCAACGTCCTGACTTTC	CASSTVGPFSGANVLTF
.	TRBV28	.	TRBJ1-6	TGTGCCAGCAGTCTCCCGGGACATTCGCTCTCCTATAATTCACCCCTCCACTTT	CASSLPGHSLSYNSPLHF
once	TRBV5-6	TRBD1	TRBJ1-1	TGTGCCAGCAGCTTTGGAACAGGGGTGAGGACTGAAGCTTTCTTT	CASSFGTGVRTEAFF